This TCR beta chain is drawn from a study of blood T cell repertoires in COVID-19. The overall study: The United States, Italy and Spain provided the acute and convalescent COVID-19 samples. PBMCs, B-cell-depleted T cells, or T cells provided the cDNA or gDNA that made up the material.

Germline V CDR1 and CDR2: MNHEY, SVGEGT. V lost 2 bases and J lost 7, with 15 bases in between. CDR3 length equals 14 residues. In the original workflow: Reference gene primer amplification in the assay estimated nucleated cell counts. Produced via immunoSEQ multiplex PCR; TCRdb's table is partial and in-frame only. D and trimming come from the DNA, and the V and J calls and clone size come from that table. This table has about 14,000 clones, less than 90% appearing once. The clonotype comes from a man aged 45-65 years with active COVID-19. V usage is TRBV6-2 or TRBV6-3 and J usage is TRBJ2-7; D possibly corresponds to TRBD1 (5 bases). Input material: peripheral blood. The chain's CDR3 is CASSYLPRQSEQYF. CDR3 bases: TGTGCCAGCAGTTACCTCCCACGACAGTCAGAGCAGTACTTC.